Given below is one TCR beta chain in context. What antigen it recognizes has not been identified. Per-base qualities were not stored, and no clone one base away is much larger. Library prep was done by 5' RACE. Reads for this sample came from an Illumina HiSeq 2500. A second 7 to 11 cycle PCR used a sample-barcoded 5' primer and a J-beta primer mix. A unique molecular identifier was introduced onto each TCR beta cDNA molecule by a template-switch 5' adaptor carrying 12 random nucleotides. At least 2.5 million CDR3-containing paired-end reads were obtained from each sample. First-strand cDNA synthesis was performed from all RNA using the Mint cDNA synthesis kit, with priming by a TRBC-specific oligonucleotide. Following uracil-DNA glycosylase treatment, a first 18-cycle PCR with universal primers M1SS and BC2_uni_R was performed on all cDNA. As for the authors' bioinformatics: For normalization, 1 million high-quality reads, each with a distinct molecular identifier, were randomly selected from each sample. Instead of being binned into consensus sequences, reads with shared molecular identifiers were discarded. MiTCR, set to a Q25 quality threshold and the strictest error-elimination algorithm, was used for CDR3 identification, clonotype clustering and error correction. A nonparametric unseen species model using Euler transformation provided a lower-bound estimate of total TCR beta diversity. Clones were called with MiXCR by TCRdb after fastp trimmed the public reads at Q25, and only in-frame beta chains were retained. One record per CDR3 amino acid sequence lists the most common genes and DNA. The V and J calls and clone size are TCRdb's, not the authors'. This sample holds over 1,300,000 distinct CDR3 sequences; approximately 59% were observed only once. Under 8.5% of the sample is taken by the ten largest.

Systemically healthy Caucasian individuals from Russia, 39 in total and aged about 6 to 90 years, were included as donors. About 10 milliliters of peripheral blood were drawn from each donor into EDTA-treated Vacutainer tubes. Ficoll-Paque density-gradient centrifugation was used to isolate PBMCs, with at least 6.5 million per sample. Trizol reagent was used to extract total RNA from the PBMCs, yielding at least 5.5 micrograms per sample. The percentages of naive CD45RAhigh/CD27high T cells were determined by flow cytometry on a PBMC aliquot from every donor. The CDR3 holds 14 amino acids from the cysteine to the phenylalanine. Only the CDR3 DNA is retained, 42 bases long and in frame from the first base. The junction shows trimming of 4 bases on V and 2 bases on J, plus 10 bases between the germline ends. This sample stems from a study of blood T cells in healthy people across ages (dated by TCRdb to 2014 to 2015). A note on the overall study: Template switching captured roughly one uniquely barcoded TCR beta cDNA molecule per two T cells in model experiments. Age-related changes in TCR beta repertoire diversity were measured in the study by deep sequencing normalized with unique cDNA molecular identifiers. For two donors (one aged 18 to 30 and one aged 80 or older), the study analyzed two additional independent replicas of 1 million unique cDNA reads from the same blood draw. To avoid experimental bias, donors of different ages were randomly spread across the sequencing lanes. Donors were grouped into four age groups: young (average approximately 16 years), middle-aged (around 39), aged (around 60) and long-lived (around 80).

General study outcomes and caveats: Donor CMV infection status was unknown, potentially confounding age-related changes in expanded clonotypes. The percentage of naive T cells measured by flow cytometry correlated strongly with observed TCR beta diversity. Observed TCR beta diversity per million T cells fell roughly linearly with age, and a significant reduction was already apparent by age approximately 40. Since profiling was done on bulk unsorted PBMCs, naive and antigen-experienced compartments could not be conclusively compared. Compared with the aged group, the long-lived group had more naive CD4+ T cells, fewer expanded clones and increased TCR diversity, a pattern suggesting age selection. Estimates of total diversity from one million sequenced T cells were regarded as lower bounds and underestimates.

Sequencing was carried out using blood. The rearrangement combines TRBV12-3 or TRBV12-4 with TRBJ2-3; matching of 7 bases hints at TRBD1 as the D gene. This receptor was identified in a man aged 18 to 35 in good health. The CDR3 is CASSWRGHTDTQYF. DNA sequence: TGTGCCAGCAGTTGGAGGGGGCACACAGATACGCAGTATTTT.